What follows are 30 T cell receptor beta chains derived from one specimen sequenced in a study of regulatory T cells in long-lasting Graves disease. Arm-PCR of CDR3 regions and iRepertoire HTBI primers were used to build TCR beta libraries. In TCRdb, the multiplex PCR reads were re-called with MiXCR into one record per CDR3 protein. The sample shows 400,000 to 650,000 distinct CDR3 sequences, 15% to 20% of them seen only once. The time point: newly diagnosed GD, antithyroid drugs for less than 3 months. After RNA was extracted from PBMCs, the TCR library was made from it. The same data also contributed to another study, on T cells in Graves' hyperthyroidism and ophthalmopathy.

The specimen was peripheral blood mononuclear cells (PBMCs), collected at new diagnosis, from a patient treated with antithyroid drugs. These receptors were obtained from a woman aged 35-60 years with Graves disease.

The table lists this clonotype with many counts. The chain is built from TRBV11-2 and TRBJ2-7; 12 nucleotides line up with TRBD2. There are 15 residues in the CDR3. V lost 5 bases, J lost 2 bases, and 4 bases stayed unmatched. Germline V CDR1 and CDR2: SGHAT, FQNNGV. The CDR3 nucleotides read TGTGCCAGCAGCGATGGACTAGCGGGGACCTACGAGCAGTACTTC. This encodes CASSDGLAGTYEQYF.

This clonotype occurred many times. This rearrangement joins TRBV6-9 to TRBJ2-7; D perhaps matches TRBD2 (6 bases). The CDR3 sequence is 15 residues long. Per germline, CDR1 MNHGY and CDR2 SVAAGI. Trimming took 3 bases from V and 5 from J, leaving 17 bases between them. This CDR3 reads CASSYSWGTGDEQYF. The CDR3, as DNA: TGTGCCAGCAGTTACTCTTGGGGGACTGGCGACGAGCAGTACTTC.

This clonotype was recorded at least ten times. The chain joins TRBV2 to TRBJ1-5; D gene unclear. The CDR3 covers 14 residues. Between the trimmed V and J ends, which lost 0 bases and 7 bases, there was a span of 10 bases. CDR1 is SNHLY and CDR2 is FYNNEI in the germline V gene. CDR3 in DNA: TGTGCCAGCAGTGAAGCGATGGCAGGCCAGCCCCAGCATTTT. Protein: CASSEAMAGQPQHF. The whole variable domain, filled in from reference TRBV2 and TRBJ1-5, reads EPEVTQTPSHQVTQMGQEVILRCVPISNHLYFYWYRQILGQKVEFLVSFYNNEISEKSEIFDDQFSVERPDGSNFTLKIRSTKLEDSAMYFCASSEAMAGQPQHFGDGTRLSIL.

V and J are TRBV19 and TRBJ2-7; D not resolved. The CDR3 covers 15 residues. Germline CDR1 LNHDA, CDR2 SQIVND (reference sequence). Trimming removed 3 bases from V and 1 base from J, with 13 bases in between. This chain's CDR3 is CASSILYAVSYEQYF. CDR3 nucleotide sequence: TGTGCCAGTAGTATTTTGTACGCGGTTTCCTACGAGCAGTACTTC.

This clonotype turned up a few times. The genes are TRBV15 and TRBJ1-2; 12 bases are shared with TRBD1. Per the germline V gene, CDR1 is LNHNV and CDR2 is YYDKDF (reference sequence). The CDR3 loop spans 16 amino acids. V dropped 2 bases and J dropped 5; count of bases not matched to a gene: 6. CDR3 DNA: TGTGCCACCAGCAGAAAGGGGACAGGGGGCCGGTATGGCTACACCTTC. Protein: CATSRKGTGGRYGYTF.

This clonotype has a count of ten or more. This chain uses TRBV6-2 or TRBV6-3 with TRBJ2-7, with D possibly being TRBD1 (5 bases). The CDR3 covers 14 residues. Trimming cost V 6 bases and J 2 bases, with 14 bases left between them. Germline V gives CDR1 MNHEY, CDR2 SVGEGT. In nucleotides, the CDR3 is TGTGCCAGCAGACTACCCACAGGAGCCTACGAGCAGTACTTC. It yields the protein CASRLPTGAYEQYF.

The genes are TRBV12-3 or TRBV12-4 and TRBJ1-5, with a possible D match to TRBD1 (5 bases). The CDR3 runs to 15 residues. Trimming removed 0 bases at V and 4 bases at J, with 10 bases between. This CDR3 reads CASSLATGDNQPQHF. As DNA, the CDR3 is TGTGCCAGCAGTTTAGCAACAGGCGATAATCAGCCCCAGCATTTT.

This chain connects TRBV18 to TRBJ2-1, with D tentatively TRBD1 (5 bases). The CDR3 extends over 15 amino acids. Germline-derived CDR1 and CDR2 are KGHSH and LQKENI. V shed 4 bases and J shed 4 bases, with 14 bases lying between them. The CDR3 spells CASSLGWGQYNEQFF. The CDR3 DNA reads TGTGCCAGCTCACTTGGCTGGGGCCAGTACAATGAGCAGTTCTTC.

Points on this clonotype: A much larger clone lies a single base off, so this may be a read error. The rearrangement links TRBV6-1 to TRBJ2-1, with D hard to call. V gave up 9 bases and J gave up 2 bases, with 5 bases separating them. Germline lookup yields CDR1 MNHNS and CDR2 SASEGT. The CDR3 spans 11 residues. CDR3 DNA sequence: TGTGCCAGGGGTACCTACAATGAGCAGTTCTTC. Its translation is CARGTYNEQFF.

The V and J genes are TRBV5-1 and TRBJ2-7; weak D call: TRBD2 (7 bases). Trimming pared 4 bases from V and 2 bases from J, leaving 13 bases between. The CDR3 is 14 amino acids. The germline V gene has CDR1 SGHRS and CDR2 YFSETQ. The CDR3 is CASSQEGGPYEQYF. CDR3 nucleotide sequence: TGCGCCAGCAGCCAGGAGGGGGGGCCCTACGAGCAGTACTTC.

This clonotype was found many times. This chain links TRBV2 with TRBJ2-3; D possibly corresponds to TRBD1 (6 bases). Trimming stripped 9 bases from V and 2 bases from J, with 9 bases between. The CDR3 spans 12 residues. The V gene's germline CDR1 is SNHLY and CDR2 FYNNEI. The chain's CDR3 is CASGGPTDTQYF. The CDR3 coding sequence is TGTGCCAGTGGGGGCCCCACAGATACGCAGTATTTT.

This chain connects TRBV11-2 to TRBJ2-1; 11 bases fit TRBD2. The DNA end is a closer match to TRBJ2-3, so the J assignment may be wrong. The CDR3 is 15 amino acids. From germline, CDR1 is SGHAT and CDR2 FQNNGV. The CDR3 protein is CASNLAGGRGDTQYF. CDR3 bases: TGTGCCAGCAACCTAGCGGGAGGCAGAGGAGATACGCAGTATTTT.

In this sample, this clonotype turned up many times. The rearrangement links TRBV20-1 to TRBJ2-7; D unclear. Germline values: CDR1 DFQATT, CDR2 SNEGSKA (reference sequence). V was shortened by 6 bases and J by 12 bases, with 21 bases between the two germline ends. CDR3 size: 12 residues. CDR3 nucleotides: TGCAGTGCCGCTGACGGAGAGTACCCAATGTACTTC. It translates to CSAADGEYPMYF.

This clonotype occurred many times. The V and J genes are TRBV11-1 and TRBJ2-5, with a possible D match to TRBD2 (5 bases). Germline-derived CDR1 and CDR2 are SGHAT and FQDESV (reference sequence). V lost 5 bases and J 4 bases, leaving 20 bases between the germline ends. The CDR3 totals 16 residues. The DNA of the CDR3 is TGTGCCAGCAGCCTCGGAGGTTTAAGGTTTGGAGAGACCCAGTACTTC. It translates to CASSLGGLRFGETQYF.

The CDR3 sequence is CATSGGQGISSGYTF. The CDR3 nucleotides read TGTGCCACCAGCGGGGGGCAGGGTATTAGCTCTGGCTACACCTTC. This sequence joins TRBV15 and TRBJ1-2; maybe TRBD1 (6 bases). Germline CDR1 is LNHNV and CDR2 is YYDKDF (reference sequence). This CDR3 is 15 amino acids long. Trimming shortened V by 5 bases and J by 7 bases, and 20 bases separated the two germline ends.

In regard to this clonotype: This probably arose from a read error, given a far larger clone one base away. The chain joins TRBV7-9 to TRBJ2-3; maybe TRBD1 (7 bases). CDR3 length: 16 amino acids. Trimming stripped 2 bases from V and 1 base from J, with 13 bases between. Germline V CDR1 and CDR2: SEHNR, FQNEAQ (reference sequence). CDR3 amino acids: CASSLRARGGTDTQYF. The CDR3 DNA sequence: TGTGCCAGCAGCTTACGAGCCAGGGGGGGCACAGATACGCAGTATTTT.

This rearrangement joins TRBV20-1 to TRBJ2-7; D not resolved. Germline lookup yields CDR1 DFQATT and CDR2 SNEGSKA (reference sequence). The CDR3 runs to 14 residues. V was clipped by 1 base and J by 3 bases, with 13 bases between them. Here the CDR3 reads CSARVGPGGYEQYF. Here the CDR3 DNA reads TGCAGTGCTAGAGTTGGACCTGGCGGCTACGAGCAGTACTTC.

The chain couples TRBV18 to TRBJ2-7, with TRBD1 matching over 8 bases. CDR3 length: 15 residues. Germline V gives CDR1 KGHSH, CDR2 LQKENI. The trim removed 6 bases at V and 2 bases at J, leaving 9 bases unmatched. In DNA, the CDR3 is TGTGCCAGCTCGTCGAGGACAGGGCTAACCTACGAGCAGTACTTC. Translated: CASSSRTGLTYEQYF. Together with reference TRBV18 and TRBJ2-7, the CDR3 gives the full variable domain: NAGVMQNPRHLVRRRGQEARLRCSPMKGHSHVYWYRQLPEEGLKFMVYLQKENIIDESGMPKERFSAEFPKEGPSILRIQQVVRGDSAAYFCASSSRTGLTYEQYFGPGTRLTVT.

The CDR3 region is CASIKGEQGAYEQYF. The DNA for the CDR3 is TGTGCCAGCATCAAGGGGGAACAGGGGGCCTACGAGCAGTACTTC. The rearrangement uses TRBV6-1 and TRBJ2-7, with TRBD1 identical over 8 bases. There are 15 residues in the CDR3. CDR1 and CDR2 (germline): MNHNS, SASEGT. V gave up 7 bases and J gave up 2 bases; unmatched junction bases: 10.

This clonotype has a handful of counts. The V and J genes are TRBV7-3 and TRBJ2-1; the D call may be TRBD1 or TRBD2 (5 bases each). Germline V gene data show CDR1 as SGHTA and CDR2 as FQGTGA. This CDR3 has 13 amino acids. Between the trimmed V and J ends, which lost 5 bases and 5 bases, there was a span of 10 bases. The CDR3 DNA follows: TGTGCCAGCAGCATAGGGACCAACAATGAGCAGTTCTTC. This gives the protein CASSIGTNNEQFF.

This clonotype was counted between two and nine times. V usage is TRBV19 and J usage is TRBJ1-2; 8 nucleotides match TRBD1. The trim removed 3 bases at V and 3 bases at J, leaving 9 bases unmatched. Germline V gives CDR1 LNHDA, CDR2 SQIVND (reference sequence). This CDR3 contains 16 residues. The CDR3 sequence is CASSISLGTGHYGYTF. CDR3 DNA sequence: TGTGCCAGTAGTATTAGCCTCGGGACAGGCCACTATGGCTACACCTTC.

This clonotype was seen ten or more times. The gene calls are TRBV2 and TRBJ2-2; D remains ambiguous. This CDR3 contains 13 residues. Germline V CDR1 and CDR2: SNHLY, FYNNEI. With 1 base removed from V and 5 bases from J, the gap between germline ends came to 5 bases. This CDR3 reads CASSEVETGELFF. The CDR3 DNA sequence: TGTGCCAGCAGTGAAGTGGAGACCGGGGAGCTGTTTTTT.

In this sample, this clonotype turned up many times. DNA of the CDR3: TGTGCCAGCAGTTTAGGCCTCTGGGAGACCCAGTACTTC. This sequence encodes CASSLGLWETQYF. The rearrangement joins TRBV28 to TRBJ2-5; no firm D call. The germline gives CDR1 MDHEN, CDR2 SYDVKM. The ends were cut back, 2 bases at V and 5 bases at J, with 9 bases in the middle. This CDR3 region has 13 residues.

This chain joins TRBV29-1 and TRBJ2-7, with a weak D call TRBD1 (6 bases). The CDR3 is 12 residues long. From germline, CDR1 is SQVTM and CDR2 ANQGSEA. V was cut by 4 bases and J by 2 bases, with 9 bases left in between. The CDR3 here is CSVGQDAYEQYF. CDR3 nucleotides: TGCAGCGTTGGACAGGACGCCTACGAGCAGTACTTC.

CDR3 amino acids: CASSPLLTRGNTEAFF. Here the CDR3 DNA reads TGTGCCAGCTCACCACTCCTGACCCGAGGGAACACTGAAGCTTTCTTT. This chain connects TRBV18 to TRBJ1-1; D remains ambiguous. This CDR3 has 16 amino acids. Germline CDR1 and CDR2: KGHSH and LQKENI. V shed 1 base and J shed 1 base, with 13 bases lying between them.

In its sample, this clonotype was seen a few times. The rearrangement joins TRBV6-1 to TRBJ2-3, with D possibly called TRBD1 or TRBD2 (5 bases each). The CDR3 spans 12 residues. Germline CDR1 is MNHNS and CDR2 is SASEGT. V lost 7 bases, J lost 6 bases, and 11 bases lay in between. This CDR3 reads CASNQWGDTQYF. DNA of the CDR3: TGTGCCAGCAACCAATGGGGGGATACGCAGTATTTT.

Only a few counts were recorded for this clonotype. The V and J genes are TRBV7-9 and TRBJ2-2, with D perhaps TRBD2 (7 bases). Trimming pared 5 bases from V and 3 bases from J, leaving 10 bases between. CDR1 and CDR2 (germline): SEHNR, FQNEAQ (reference sequence). The CDR3 totals 14 residues. The CDR3 sequence: CASSGGAYTGELFF. The CDR3 nucleotides read TGTGCCAGCAGCGGGGGGGCGTACACCGGGGAGCTGTTTTTT.

The chain uses TRBV9 and TRBJ2-1, with 14 bases fitting TRBD2. CDR1 is SGDLS and CDR2 is YYNGEE in the germline V gene. The CDR3 sequence is 17 residues long. J was trimmed by 8 bases and V by 0 bases; bases with no gene match: 7. CDR3 sequence: CASSVARTSGGWDEQFF. For the CDR3, the DNA is TGTGCCAGCAGCGTAGCTAGGACTAGCGGGGGGTGGGATGAGCAGTTCTTC.

The CDR3 is CASRGLYNSPLHF. CDR3 nucleotides: TGTGCCAGCCGCGGACTTTATAATTCACCCCTCCACTTT. V and J are TRBV19 and TRBJ1-6; D not certain. This CDR3 comprises 13 residues. V was clipped by 9 bases and J by 4 bases, with 10 bases between them. The germline gives CDR1 LNHDA, CDR2 SQIVND (reference sequence).

This clonotype was observed a handful of times. This rearrangement joins TRBV30 to TRBJ2-7; 7 bases line up with TRBD2. The CDR3 sequence is 14 residues long. V dropped 2 bases and J dropped 7; count of bases not matched to a gene: 11. Germline V gene data show CDR1 as GTSNPN and CDR2 as SVGIG (reference sequence). For the CDR3, the DNA is TGTGCCTGGAGTAGCGGGGCTCGGGGCGGGGAGCAGTACTTC. It translates to CAWSSGARGGEQYF.